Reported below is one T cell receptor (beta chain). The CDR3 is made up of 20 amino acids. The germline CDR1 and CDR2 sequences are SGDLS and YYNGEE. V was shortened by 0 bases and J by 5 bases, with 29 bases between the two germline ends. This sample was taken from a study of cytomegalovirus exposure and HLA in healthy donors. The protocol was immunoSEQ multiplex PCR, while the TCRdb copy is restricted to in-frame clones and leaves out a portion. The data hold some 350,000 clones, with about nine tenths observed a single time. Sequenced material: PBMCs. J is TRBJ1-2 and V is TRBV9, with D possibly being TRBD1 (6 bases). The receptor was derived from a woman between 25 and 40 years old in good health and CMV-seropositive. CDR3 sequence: CASSVADRRLAGGRGYGYTF. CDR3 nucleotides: TGTGCCAGCAGCGTAGCTGATAGAAGGTTGGCGGGGGGCAGAGGGTATGGCTACACCTTC.